This is a list of T cell receptor beta chains from one sample in a study of CD8 T cells in Susac syndrome. In TCRdb, the immunoSEQ multiplex PCR reads were re-called with MiXCR into one record per CDR3 protein. The sample has 95,000 to 150,000 distinct CDR3 sequences, 96% seen once. The material sequenced was CD4+ T cells from PBMCs. These receptors all come from a human donor with Susac syndrome. CDR3s include the opening cysteine and the closing phenylalanine or tryptophan. D genes are given only for firm matches. The size entry is marked missing in some rows and otherwise reads once, few, many or a size class.

D	V	size	J	CDR3
NA	TRBV20-1	NA	TRBJ2-7	CSAKGGSYEQYF
NA	TRBV2	NA	TRBJ2-7	CASKGTETSEQYF
NA	TRBV5-4	NA	TRBJ1-1	CASSLARGRNTEAFF
NA	TRBV3-1	NA	TRBJ1-2	CASSQEHRLRGHGYTF
NA	TRBV23-1	NA	TRBJ1-5	CASMPRDVPNQPQHF
NA	TRBV19	NA	TRBJ1-1	CASSRQNTEAFF
TRBD1	TRBV5-1	NA	TRBJ1-5	CASSPAPWDREDNQPQHF
NA	TRBV18	NA	TRBJ1-4	CASSWTVNEKLFF
TRBD1	TRBV12-3/TRBV12-4	NA	TRBJ2-5	CASSLGSTTGLETQYF
NA	TRBV4-3	NA	TRBJ2-7	CASSQEPGRGSYEQYF
TRBD2	TRBV28	NA	TRBJ2-1	CASSNREGGRAFYEQFF
NA	TRBV29-1	NA	TRBJ1-1	CSVGPGWNTEAFF
TRBD2	TRBV12-3/TRBV12-4	NA	TRBJ2-1	CASSPLAGASNEQFF
NA	TRBV10-3	NA	TRBJ2-5	CAISESVQETQYF
NA	TRBV2	NA	TRBJ1-2	CASRERTTNYGYTF
NA	TRBV7-2	NA	TRBJ1-3	CASSLGGRPYF
NA	TRBV18	NA	TRBJ2-3	CASSPPGRGPADTQYF
NA	TRBV30	NA	TRBJ2-6	CAWSVGLSSGANVLTF
NA	TRBV29-1	NA	TRBJ2-3	CSVSRQTLDTDTQYF
NA	TRBV4-3	NA	TRBJ2-1	CASSQELTYNEQFF
NA	TRBV19	NA	TRBJ2-6	CASSIEVGSGANVLTF
NA	TRBV11-3	once	TRBJ2-7	CASSLDGGTAEQYF
TRBD2	TRBV28	NA	TRBJ2-5	CASSQNGRAAETQYF
NA	TRBV30	few	TRBJ2-1	CAWSAGLLVDEQFF
TRBD1	TRBV30	NA	TRBJ1-5	CAWTGTGGNQPQHF
NA	TRBV5-1	NA	TRBJ1-1	CASSLEAGAEAFF
NA	TRBV5-1	NA	TRBJ2-3	CASSLGRVPPDTQYF
NA	TRBV20-1	NA	TRBJ1-5	CSARLEEGYSNQPQHF
NA	TRBV4-1	NA	TRBJ2-1	CASSQELSSYNEQFF
NA	TRBV7-3	once	TRBJ2-1	CASSLGREDYNEQFF
TRBD1	TRBV6-1	NA	TRBJ1-2	CASSRPLQGALSYGYTF
NA	TRBV10-3	once	TRBJ2-6	CATAGRAGANVLTF
TRBD1	TRBV6-2/TRBV6-3	NA	TRBJ2-7	CASGDRRGREQYF
NA	TRBV12-5	NA	TRBJ2-6	CASGSHGNGANVLTF
NA	TRBV28	once	TRBJ2-7	CASPGPSSSYEQYF
TRBD2	TRBV9	NA	TRBJ2-5	CASSAGTSGEETQYF
NA	TRBV30	once	TRBJ2-3	CAWTGTSRDTQYF
TRBD1	TRBV5-1	NA	TRBJ1-2	CASSLDRGEKRGYTF
NA	TRBV11-2	NA	TRBJ2-1	CASSAKEQFF
NA	TRBV24-1	NA	TRBJ2-3	CATSDPRTVGTDTQYF